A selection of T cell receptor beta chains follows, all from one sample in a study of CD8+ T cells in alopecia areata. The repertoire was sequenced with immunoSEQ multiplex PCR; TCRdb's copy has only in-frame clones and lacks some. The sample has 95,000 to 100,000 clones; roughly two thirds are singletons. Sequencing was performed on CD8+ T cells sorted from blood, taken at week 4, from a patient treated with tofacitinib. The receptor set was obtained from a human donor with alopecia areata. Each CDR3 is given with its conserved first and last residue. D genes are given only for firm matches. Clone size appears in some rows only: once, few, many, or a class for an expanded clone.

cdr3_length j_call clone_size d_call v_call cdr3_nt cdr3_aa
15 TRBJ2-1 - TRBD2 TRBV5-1 TGCGCCAGCAGCTTGGATTCTAGCGGGAGAAATGAGCAGTTCTTC CASSLDSSGRNEQFF
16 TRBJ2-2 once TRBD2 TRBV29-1 TGCAGCGTTGAAGATTGGGCTAGCGGGAGTTCCGGGGAGCTGTTTTTT CSVEDWASGSSGELFF
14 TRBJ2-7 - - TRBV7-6 TGTGCCAGCAGCTTAGACCCAGCAGATTACGAGCAGTACTTC CASSLDPADYEQYF
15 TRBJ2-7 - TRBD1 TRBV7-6 TGTGCCAGCAGAGAACACCCGGGACAGTCCTACGAGCAGTACTTC CASREHPGQSYEQYF
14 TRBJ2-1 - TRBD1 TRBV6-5 TGTGCCAGCAGTCGGACAGGGAATTACAATGAGCAGTTCTTC CASSRTGNYNEQFF
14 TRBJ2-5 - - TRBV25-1 TGTGCCAGCAGTGAAAGGTCGTACCAAGAGACCCAGTACTTC CASSERSYQETQYF
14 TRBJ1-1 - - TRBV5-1 TGCGCCAGCAGCTTGAGCCAAGGCGTCACTGAAGCTTTCTTT CASSLSQGVTEAFF
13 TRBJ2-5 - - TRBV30 TGTGCCTGGAGTGTACTAGCAGTGGAGACCCAGTACTTC CAWSVLAVETQYF
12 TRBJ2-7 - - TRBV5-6 TGTGCCAGCAGCTTAGGAGACTACGAGCAGTACTTC CASSLGDYEQYF
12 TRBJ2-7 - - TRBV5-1 TGCGCCAGCGGACTGAGCTCCTACGAGCAGTACTTC CASGLSSYEQYF
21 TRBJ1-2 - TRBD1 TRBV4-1 TGCGCCAGCAGCCAAGACGGTTCATATGTCGGCAGACAGGGACATGAGGATGGCTACACCTTC CASSQDGSYVGRQGHEDGYTF
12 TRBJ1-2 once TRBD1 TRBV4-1 TGCGCCAGCAGCGGACAGGGTAATGGCTACACCTTC CASSGQGNGYTF
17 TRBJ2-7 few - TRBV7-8 TGTGCCAGCACCTTTGAGGGAGGAAGTTTTAGTTCCTACGAGCAGTACTTC CASTFEGGSFSSYEQYF
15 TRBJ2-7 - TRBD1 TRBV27 TGTGCCAGCAGTTTAGTGGGACAGGGACCCTACGAGCAGTACTTC CASSLVGQGPYEQYF
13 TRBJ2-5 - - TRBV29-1 TGCAGCGCAGATGAAGGCGCCCAAGAGACCCAGTACTTC CSADEGAQETQYF
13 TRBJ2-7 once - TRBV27 TGTGCCAGCAGTGGTGACGGTTTATACGAGCAGTACTTC CASSGDGLYEQYF
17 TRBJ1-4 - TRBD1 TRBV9 TGTGCCAGCAGCGCATATAGCAGGGGGCAAGCTAATGAAAAACTGTTTTTT CASSAYSRGQANEKLFF
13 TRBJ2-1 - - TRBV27 TGTGCCAGCAGTGCTAGTATCTACAATGAGCAGTTCTTC CASSASIYNEQFF
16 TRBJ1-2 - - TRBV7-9 TGTGCCAGCAGCGCGATCCTCTTACAGGGCTTGTATGGCTACACCTTC CASSAILLQGLYGYTF
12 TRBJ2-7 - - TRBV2 TGTGCCAGCAGGGATGGGACCGACGAGCAGTACTTC CASRDGTDEQYF
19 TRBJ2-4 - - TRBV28 TGTGCCAGCAGTCTGGCCGACAGAACAACCCCACTAGCCAAAAACATTCAGTACTTC CASSLADRTTPLAKNIQYF
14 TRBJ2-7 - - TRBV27 TGTGCCAGCATCGACACCCGACAGACCTACGAGCAGTACTTC CASIDTRQTYEQYF
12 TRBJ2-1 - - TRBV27 TGTGCCAGCAGTTACGGGGGTGATGAGCAGTTCTTC CASSYGGDEQFF
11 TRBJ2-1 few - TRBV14 TGTGCCAGCAGCCACTACAATGAGCAGTTCTTC CASSHYNEQFF
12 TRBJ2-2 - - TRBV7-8 TGTGCCAGCTCGCTAGCCACCGGGGAGCTGTTTTTT CASSLATGELFF
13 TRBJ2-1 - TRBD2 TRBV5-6 TGTGCCAGCAGCAAGGGACTATTCAATGAGCAGTTCTTC CASSKGLFNEQFF
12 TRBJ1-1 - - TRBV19 TGTGCCAGTAGTATCGGAAACACTGAAGCTTTCTTT CASSIGNTEAFF
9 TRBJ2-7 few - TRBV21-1 TGTGCCAGCAGCTACGAGCAGTACTTC CASSYEQYF
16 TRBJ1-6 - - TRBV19 TGTGCCAGTACCGACAGATCGGGGGCATATAATTCACCCCTCCACTTT CASTDRSGAYNSPLHF
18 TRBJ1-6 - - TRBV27 TGTGCCAGCGGAACTCGGACAGTGCAGGGCTCCTATAATTCACCCCTCCACTTT CASGTRTVQGSYNSPLHF
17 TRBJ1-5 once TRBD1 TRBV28 TGTGCCAGCAGTTCCATCCCGCGGACAGGGGACAATCAGCCCCAGCATTTT CASSSIPRTGDNQPQHF
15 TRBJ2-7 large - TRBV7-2 TGTGCCAGCAGCTTAGATCCCACGTTCTCCTACGAGCAGTACTTC CASSLDPTFSYEQYF
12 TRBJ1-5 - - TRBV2 TGTGCCAGCAGTGACACCCTGTCGGCCCAGCATTTT CASSDTLSAQHF
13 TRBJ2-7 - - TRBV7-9 TGTGCCAGCAGTCGACAGACCTCCTACGAGCAGTACTTC CASSRQTSYEQYF
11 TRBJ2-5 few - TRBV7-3 TGTGCCAGCAGCTTTCGTGAGACCCAGTACTTC CASSFRETQYF
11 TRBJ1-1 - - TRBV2 TGTGCCAGCAGTGAAGTCCCGGGAGCTTTCTTT CASSEVPGAFF
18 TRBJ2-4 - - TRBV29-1 TGCAGCGCCGAATTTATAGCCAGGGATCTCTGGGCCAAAAACATTCAGTACTTC CSAEFIARDLWAKNIQYF
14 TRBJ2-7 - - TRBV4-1 TGCGCCAGCGCCTCGGTGGTGACGGCCTACGAGCAGTACTTC CASASVVTAYEQYF
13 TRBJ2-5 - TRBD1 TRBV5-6 TGTGCCAGCGGCTCGAACAGGGGAGAGACCCAGTACTTC CASGSNRGETQYF
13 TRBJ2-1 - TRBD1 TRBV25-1 TGTGCCAGCAGTCACAGGGGATACAATGAGCAGTTCTTC CASSHRGYNEQFF
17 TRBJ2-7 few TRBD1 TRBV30 TGTGCCTGGAGTGGTCCCCGAGTAACAGGGGGTCCCTACGAGCAGTACTTC CAWSGPRVTGGPYEQYF
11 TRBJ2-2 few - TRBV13 TGTGCCAGCAGCTTAGCCGGGGAGCTGTTTTTT CASSLAGELFF
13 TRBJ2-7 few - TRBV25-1 TGTGCCAGCAGTGTCGGGGGCTCCTACGAGCAGTACTTC CASSVGGSYEQYF
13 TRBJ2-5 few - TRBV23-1 TGCGCCAGCAATCGGGCCCAAGGGGAGACCCAGTACTTC CASNRAQGETQYF
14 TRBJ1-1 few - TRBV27 TGTGCCAGCAGTTTAGGAGGGTTGAACACTGAAGCTTTCTTT CASSLGGLNTEAFF
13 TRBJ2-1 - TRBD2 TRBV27 TGTGCCGCGGCTAGCGGAGGGTACAATGAGCAGTTCTTC CAAASGGYNEQFF
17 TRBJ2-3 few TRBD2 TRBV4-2 TGTGCCAGCAGCCAAGTGACTAGCGGGGGGGAAACAGATACGCAGTATTTT CASSQVTSGGETDTQYF
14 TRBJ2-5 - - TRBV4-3 TGCGCCAGCAGCCAAGGAGACAGTCAAGAGACCCAGTACTTC CASSQGDSQETQYF
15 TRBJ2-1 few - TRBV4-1 TGCGCCAGCAGCCAAGATCCCTACTCCCACAATGAGCAGTTCTTC CASSQDPYSHNEQFF
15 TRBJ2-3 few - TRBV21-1 TGTGCCAGCAGCACCTTGAGGTCTAGCACAGATACGCAGTATTTT CASSTLRSSTDTQYF
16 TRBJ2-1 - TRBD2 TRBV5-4 TGTGCCAGCAGCTTGTCCTCGGGGGGGGAAAGGAATGAGCAGTTCTTC CASSLSSGGERNEQFF
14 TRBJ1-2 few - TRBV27 TGTGCCAGCAGTTTGTCAGGCCCGGGAAATGGCTACACCTTC CASSLSGPGNGYTF
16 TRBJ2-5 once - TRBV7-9 TGTGCCAGCAGCGCGCCGGGGGCCACGTACCAAGAGACCCAGTACTTC CASSAPGATYQETQYF